A single TCR beta chain is shown here with its context. Its target is not known. This sample was included in a study of cytomegalovirus exposure and HLA in healthy donors. Study results and limitations: Segments of the TCR beta V type were, in most cases, productive about 90% or about 30% of the time in an earlier analysis. Later analysis identified a missense DCLRE1C variant that was linked to TCR beta V- and J-gene trimming.

Trimming cost V 2 bases and J 14 bases; bases outside gene matches: 7. The CDR3 has 14 amino acids. Germline lookup yields CDR1 SGHTA and CDR2 FQGTGA. Both 60 Vbeta primers and 13 Jbeta primers went into the PCR. Per the original data handling: Roughly 10 million shared chains were among around 80 million unique TCR beta chains counted in a later analysis. Some clones are missing from TCRdb's copy, which holds only in-frame ones; the method was immunoSEQ multiplex PCR. V and J calls and clone size follow that table, whereas D and trimming were derived from the DNA. The profile covers 150,000 to 200,000 clones, with around 74% appearing a single time and 2% to 2.5% taken by the ten largest.

Sequenced sample: PBMCs. The sequence derives from a female donor in good health and CMV-seronegative. This chain connects TRBV7-3 to TRBJ2-1, with 12 positions matching TRBD2. In DNA, the CDR3 is TGTGCCAGCAGCTTAGGGCTAGCGGGAGGGCCTGAGTTCTTC. The encoded protein is CASSLGLAGGPEFF.